Below, 19 T cell receptor beta chains from the same sample are listed, as sequenced in a study of blood T cell repertoires in COVID-19. Data came from immunoSEQ multiplex PCR; TCRdb stores just in-frame clones and leaves some out. The repertoire holds around 260,000 clones, around 82% seen once, with around 10% in the top ten. Sequencing used peripheral blood. The receptor set was obtained from a woman in her 50s who had recovered from COVID-19.

This clone was seen a single time. The chain employs TRBV4-3 and TRBJ1-5; D gene ambiguous. The CDR3 length is 13 residues. The germline V and J ends were trimmed by 0 bases and 7 bases, with 7 bases remaining between them. Germline CDR1 LGHNA, CDR2 YSLEER. The CDR3 sequence: CASSQDPSQPQHF. The DNA of the CDR3 is TGCGCCAGCAGCCAAGATCCGTCCCAGCCCCAGCATTTT.

The gene calls are TRBV7-6 and TRBJ2-1; 7 positions agree with TRBD2. Trimming removed 5 bases from V and 6 bases from J; junction bases left unmatched: 13. CDR1 and CDR2 from the germline V gene are SGHVS and FNYEAQ. The CDR3 length is 16 residues. The chain's CDR3 is CASSPRLADLSNEQFF. As DNA, the CDR3 is TGTGCCAGCAGCCCGAGACTAGCCGACCTTTCCAATGAGCAGTTCTTC.

This clone was seen only once. This sequence joins TRBV7-8 and TRBJ2-7; D unresolved. The germline V gene encodes CDR1 SGHVS and CDR2 FQNEAQ. V dropped 1 base and J dropped 1 base, with 8 bases sitting between them. The CDR3 spans 14 residues. CDR3 loop: CASSLVHSSYEQYF. In DNA form, the CDR3 reads TGTGCCAGCAGCTTAGTCCACAGTTCCTACGAGCAGTACTTC.

This clone was counted between two and nine times. The chain is built from TRBV6-6 and TRBJ2-7; TRBD1 matches 9 bases. The germline V gene encodes CDR1 MNHNY and CDR2 SVGAGI (reference sequence). Unmatched junction bases numbered 9, after V lost 7 bases and J lost 2 bases. This CDR3 contains 15 residues. The DNA of the CDR3 is TGTGCCAGCACCACCGGGACAGGGTTAGCCTACGAGCAGTACTTC. Its translation is CASTTGTGLAYEQYF.

The chain uses TRBV20-1 and TRBJ2-7, with a tentative D call TRBD2 (6 bases). V was pared by 3 bases and J by 2 bases, with 11 bases between. The CDR3 sequence is 13 residues long. From germline, CDR1 is DFQATT and CDR2 SNEGSKA (reference sequence). CDR3 amino acids: CSASRGTTYEQYF. As DNA, the CDR3 is TGCAGTGCTAGTCGGGGGACCACCTACGAGCAGTACTTC.

This chain links TRBV25-1 with TRBJ1-3; the D gene is possibly TRBD1 (5 bases). Germline V gene lookup returns CDR1 MGHDK and CDR2 SYGVNS. Trimming removed 6 bases at V and 8 bases at J, with 8 bases between. This CDR3 has 11 residues. The CDR3 DNA is TGTGCCAGCAGACAGGCCCACACCATATATTTT. This gives the protein CASRQAHTIYF. The full variable domain, in which reference TRBV25-1 and TRBJ1-3 provide the parts outside the CDR3, is EADIYQTPRYLVIGTGKKITLECSQTMGHDKMYWYQQDPGMELHLIHYSYGVNSTEKGDLSSESTVSRIRTEHFPLTLESARPSHTSQYLCASRQAHTIYFGEGSWLTVV.

This clone was detected once. The chain combines TRBV5-4 with TRBJ2-7; tentatively, D is TRBD2 (6 bases). CDR1 is SGHNT, CDR2 YYREEE, per germline (reference sequence). This CDR3 comprises 14 residues. Trimming took off 4 bases at V and 1 base at J, with 12 bases between the two ends. The CDR3, as DNA: TGTGCCAGCAGCCTCGGGAGTGGGTCCTACGAGCAGTACTTC. It specifies CASSLGSGSYEQYF.

In this sample, this clone turned up a few times. The rearrangement links TRBV6-4 to TRBJ1-5; 8 nucleotides match TRBD1. From germline, CDR1 is MRHNA and CDR2 SNTAGT. V was clipped by 4 bases and J by 7 bases; unmatched bases: 9. The CDR3 runs to 15 residues. CDR3 sequence reads: CASSVRMDRAQPQHF. In DNA form, the CDR3 reads TGTGCCAGCAGTGTGAGAATGGACAGGGCCCAGCCCCAGCATTTT.

CDR3 sequence reads: CASSLGATGIYEQYF. The CDR3 region has the DNA TGCGCCAGCAGCTTGGGGGCTACAGGGATCTACGAGCAGTACTTC. This chain uses TRBV5-1 with TRBJ2-7; D might be TRBD1 (6 bases). The CDR3 contains 15 residues. The V gene lost 0 bases and the J gene lost 3 bases, with 13 bases spanning the gap. Per germline, CDR1 SGHRS and CDR2 YFSETQ.

The V call is TRBV29-1, the J call TRBJ1-2; D perhaps matches TRBD1 (5 bases). The CDR3 runs to 14 residues. V dropped 8 bases and J dropped 4 bases, with 20 bases sitting between them. Per germline, CDR1 SQVTM and CDR2 ANQGSEA. The CDR3 protein is CSISPGGEGYGYTF. For the CDR3, the DNA is TGCAGCATAAGTCCGGGGGGGGAAGGCTATGGCTACACCTTC.

The J gene is TRBJ1-1, the V gene TRBV25-1; D might be TRBD1 (5 bases). V lost 0 bases and J 5 bases, leaving 10 bases between the germline ends. Germline values: CDR1 MGHDK, CDR2 SYGVNS. The length of the CDR3 is 14 residues. The CDR3, as DNA: TGTGCCAGCAGTGAATATCTGGGGCGGACTGAAGCTTTCTTT. Amino acids: CASSEYLGRTEAFF.

This clone was picked up one time. The chain recombines TRBV28 with TRBJ1-5, with 8 bases lining up with TRBD1. Germline loops: CDR1 MDHEN, CDR2 SYDVKM. Trimming at V came to 5 bases and at J to 5 bases, leaving 8 bases not matched to a gene. This CDR3 is built from 15 residues. The CDR3 loop is CASSRTGRLDQPQHF. The CDR3 nucleotides read TGTGCCAGCAGTAGGACAGGGAGGTTGGATCAGCCCCAGCATTTT.

The chain couples TRBV13 to TRBJ2-2; TRBD2 matches 11 bases. The germline gives CDR1 PRHDT, CDR2 FYEKMQ (reference sequence). With V trimmed by 5 bases and J by 0 bases, 8 bases remained unmatched. The CDR3 spans 18 residues. Written as DNA, the CDR3 is TGTGCCAGCAGCCCCCAGGGACTAGCGGCCGCGAACACCGGGGAGCTGTTTTTT. It translates to CASSPQGLAAANTGELFF.

J is TRBJ2-2 and V is TRBV14, with D hard to call. CDR3 length: 15 residues. With 0 bases removed from V and 3 bases from J, the gap between germline ends came to 8 bases. Looked up from germline, CDR1 is SGHDN and CDR2 is FVKESK. CDR3 sequence reads: CASSQDIGYTGELFF. As DNA, the CDR3 is TGTGCCAGCAGCCAAGATATCGGTTACACCGGGGAGCTGTTTTTT.

The J gene is TRBJ2-2, the V gene TRBV5-1; TRBD2 agrees at 7 bases. The CDR3 runs to 16 residues. Trimming cost V 5 bases and J 5 bases; bases outside gene matches: 12. Germline loops: CDR1 SGHRS, CDR2 YFSETQ. CDR3 protein: CASRPSPSGTTGELFF. The CDR3 DNA reads TGCGCCAGCAGGCCGTCCCCCAGCGGGACTACCGGGGAGCTGTTTTTT. The variable domain in full, with the rest retrieved from reference TRBV5-1 and TRBJ2-2, is KAGVTQTPRYLIKTRGQQVTLSCSPISGHRSVSWYQQTPGQGLQFLFEYFSETQRNKGNFPGRFSGRQFSNSRSEMNVSTLELGDSALYLCASRPSPSGTTGELFFGEGSRLTVL.

V is TRBV28 and J is TRBJ2-2; 10 positions match TRBD2. Germline V CDR1 and CDR2: MDHEN, SYDVKM. The CDR3 is made up of 15 amino acids. The CDR3: CASQRGGAGTGELFF. CDR3 nucleotide sequence: TGTGCATCTCAGCGGGGGGGTGCGGGCACCGGGGAGCTGTTTTTT.

The chain uses TRBV4-3 and TRBJ2-2; 7 bases are a match to TRBD2. This CDR3 has 18 residues. V dropped 0 bases and J dropped 0; count of bases not matched to a gene: 7. Germline CDR1 LGHNA, CDR2 YSLEER. The DNA for the CDR3 is TGCGCCAGCAGCCAAGATCAAAGCGGGGAGCCGAACACCGGGGAGCTGTTTTTT. Translated: CASSQDQSGEPNTGELFF.

The chain uses TRBV28 and TRBJ1-6, with D perhaps TRBD1 (6 bases). The CDR3 loop spans 16 amino acids. Germline CDR1 MDHEN, CDR2 SYDVKM. V dropped 3 bases and J dropped 7 bases, with 16 bases sitting between them. CDR3 DNA sequence: TGTGCCAGCAGTTTTGCCACAGGGATGGGGAATTCACCCCTCCACTTT. Its protein product is CASSFATGMGNSPLHF.

The chain carries TRBV28 and TRBJ1-1; TRBD1 aligns across 10 bases. The CDR3 runs 15 residues. Germline V gene data show CDR1 as MDHEN and CDR2 as SYDVKM. Trimming removed 6 bases from V and 11 bases from J; junction bases left unmatched: 15. CDR3 nucleotides: TGTGCCAGCAGCTTCCGGGACAGGGGCAACCGACGGGCTTTCTTT. Translated, it gives CASSFRDRGNRRAFF.